This T cell receptor beta chain originates from a study of T cell responses to AZD1222 COVID-19 vaccine. Study results and limitations: Rises in breadth and depth of Spike-specific TCRs came after two AZD1222 doses. Spike-wide coverage was observed for vaccine-associated CD4 TCRs, with dominant responses at 160-218 and 743-854.

Note on this clone: Its antigen is not identified.

Sequenced by immunoSEQ multiplex PCR; TCRdb stores in-frame clones only, minus some. In the table there are about 97,000 clones, approximately 90% of which are singletons. In germline, CDR1 is SQVTM, CDR2 ANQGSEA. This CDR3 region has 13 residues. V gave up 6 bases and J gave up 7 bases, with 17 bases separating them. This material consisted of peripheral blood, taken on day 0 of AZD1222 vaccination. The chain has TRBV29-1 and TRBJ2-3; unclear D gene. The TCR originated in an adult in good health. CDR3 loop: CSVGMLSGHTQYF. CDR3 nucleotides: TGCAGCGTAGGTATGCTAAGTGGGCATACGCAGTATTTT.